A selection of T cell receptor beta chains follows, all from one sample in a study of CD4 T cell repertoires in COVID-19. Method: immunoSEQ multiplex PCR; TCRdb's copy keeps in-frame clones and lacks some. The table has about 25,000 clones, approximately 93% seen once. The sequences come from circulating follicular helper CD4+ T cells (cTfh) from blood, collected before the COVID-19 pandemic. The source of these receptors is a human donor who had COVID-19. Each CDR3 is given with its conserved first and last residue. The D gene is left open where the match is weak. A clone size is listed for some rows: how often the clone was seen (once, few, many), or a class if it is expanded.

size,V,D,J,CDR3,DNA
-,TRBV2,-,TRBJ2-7,CASSVDMMKYF,TGTGCCAGCAGTGTAGACATGATGAAGTACTTC
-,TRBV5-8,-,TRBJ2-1,CASSFAGAGIWPSYNEQFF,TGTGCCAGCAGCTTCGCCGGGGCGGGGATTTGGCCAAGCTACAATGAGCAGTTCTTC
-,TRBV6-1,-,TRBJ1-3,CASSDPRGGTGNTIYF,TGTGCCAGCAGTGACCCTAGGGGAGGTACTGGAAACACCATATATTTT
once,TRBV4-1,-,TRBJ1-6,CASSQVGGVSGNSPLHF,TGCGCCAGCAGCCAAGTTGGAGGGGTCAGTGGAAATTCACCCCTCCACTTT
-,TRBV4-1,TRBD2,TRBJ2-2,CASSQDIAGGTGELFF,TGCGCCAGCAGCCAAGATATAGCGGGAGGGACCGGGGAGCTGTTTTTT
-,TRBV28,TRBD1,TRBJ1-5,CASSGGQGSNQPQHF,TGTGCCAGCAGTGGAGGACAGGGATCCAATCAGCCCCAGCATTTT
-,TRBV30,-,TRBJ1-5,CAWSSRARQPQHF,TGTGCCTGGAGTAGCAGGGCGAGGCAGCCCCAGCATTTT
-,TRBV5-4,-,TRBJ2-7,CASSLEGAINYEQYF,TGTGCCAGCAGCTTGGAAGGGGCGATAAACTACGAGCAGTACTTC
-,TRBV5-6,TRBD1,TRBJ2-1,CASSYPGTGGREQFF,TGTGCCAGCAGTTATCCCGGGACAGGGGGCAGAGAGCAGTTCTTC
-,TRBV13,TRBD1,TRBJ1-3,CASSRGGQGGNTIYF,TGTGCCAGCAGCAGAGGGGGCCAGGGAGGAAACACCATATATTTT
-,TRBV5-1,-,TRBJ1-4,CASTPGVANEKLFF,TGCGCCAGCACCCCAGGGGTGGCTAATGAAAAACTGTTTTTT
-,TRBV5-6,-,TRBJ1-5,CASSLTGGGSNQPQHF,TGTGCCAGCAGCTTGACGGGGGGTGGGAGCAATCAGCCCCAGCATTTT
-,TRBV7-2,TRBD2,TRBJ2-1,CASSLEGGGREQFF,TGTGCCAGCAGCTTAGAAGGCGGGGGGCGGGAGCAGTTCTTC
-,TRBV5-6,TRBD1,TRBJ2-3,CASSLYGQGGDTQYF,TGTGCCAGCAGTCTTTACGGACAGGGGGGTGATACGCAGTATTTT
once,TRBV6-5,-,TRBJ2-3,CASSNTLLQTDTQYF,TGTGCCAGCAGCAATACTTTATTACAGACAGATACGCAGTATTTT
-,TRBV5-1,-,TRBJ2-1,CASSLVSHGNEQFF,TGCGCCAGCAGCTTGGTGTCCCACGGCAATGAGCAGTTCTTC
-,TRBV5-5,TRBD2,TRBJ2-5,CASTSGIGGRVETQYF,TGTGCCAGCACGTCGGGAATAGGCGGGAGGGTAGAGACCCAGTACTTC